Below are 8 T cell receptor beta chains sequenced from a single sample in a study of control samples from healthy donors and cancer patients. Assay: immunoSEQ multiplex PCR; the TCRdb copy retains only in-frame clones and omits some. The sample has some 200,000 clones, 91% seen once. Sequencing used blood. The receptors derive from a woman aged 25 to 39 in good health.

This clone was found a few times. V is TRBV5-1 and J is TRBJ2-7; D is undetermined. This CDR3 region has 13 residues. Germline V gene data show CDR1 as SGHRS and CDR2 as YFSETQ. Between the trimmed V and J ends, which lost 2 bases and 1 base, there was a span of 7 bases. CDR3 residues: CASSFWTSYEQYF. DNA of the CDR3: TGCGCCAGCAGCTTTTGGACGTCCTACGAGCAGTACTTC.

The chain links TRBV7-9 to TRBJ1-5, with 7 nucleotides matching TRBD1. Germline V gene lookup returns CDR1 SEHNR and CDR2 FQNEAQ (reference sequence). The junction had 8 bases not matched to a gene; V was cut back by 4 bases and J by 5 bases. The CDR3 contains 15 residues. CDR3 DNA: TGTGCCAGCAGCTACGATACCGGGACAGATCAGCCCCAGCATTTT. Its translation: CASSYDTGTDQPQHF.

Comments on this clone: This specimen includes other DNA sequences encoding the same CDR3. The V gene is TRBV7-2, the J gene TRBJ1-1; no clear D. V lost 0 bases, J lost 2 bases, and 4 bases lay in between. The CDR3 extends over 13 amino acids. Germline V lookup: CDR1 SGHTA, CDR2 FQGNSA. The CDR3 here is CASSLAANTEAFF. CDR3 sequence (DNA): TGTGCCAGCAGCTTAGCAGCCAACACTGAAGCTTTCTTT. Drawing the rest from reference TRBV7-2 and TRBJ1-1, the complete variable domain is GAGVSQSPSNKVTEKGKDVELRCDPISGHTALYWYRQSLGQGLEFLIYFQGNSAPDKSGLPSDRFSAERTGGSVSTLTIQRTQQEDSAVYLCASSLAANTEAFFGQGTRLTVV.

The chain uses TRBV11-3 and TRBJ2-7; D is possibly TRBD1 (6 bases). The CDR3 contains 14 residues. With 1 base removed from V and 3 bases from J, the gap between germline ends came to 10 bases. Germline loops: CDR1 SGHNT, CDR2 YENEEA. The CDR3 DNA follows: TGTGCCAGCAGCTTAGGGACAGCCCGCTACGAGCAGTACTTC. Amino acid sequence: CASSLGTARYEQYF.

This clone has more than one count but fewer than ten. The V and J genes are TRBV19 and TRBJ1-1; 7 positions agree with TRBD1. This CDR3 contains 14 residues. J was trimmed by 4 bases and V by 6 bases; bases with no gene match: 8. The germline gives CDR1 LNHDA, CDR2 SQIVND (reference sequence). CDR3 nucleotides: TGTGCCAGTAGCCCGACAGGGCAGACCACTGAAGCTTTCTTT. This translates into CASSPTGQTTEAFF.

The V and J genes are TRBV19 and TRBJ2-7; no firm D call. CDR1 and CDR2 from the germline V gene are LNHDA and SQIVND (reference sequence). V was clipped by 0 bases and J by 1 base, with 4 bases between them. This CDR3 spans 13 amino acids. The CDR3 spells CASSIDTSYEQYF. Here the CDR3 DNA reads TGTGCCAGTAGTATAGACACATCCTACGAGCAGTACTTC. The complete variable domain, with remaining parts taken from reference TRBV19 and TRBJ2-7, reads DGGITQSPKYLFRKEGQNVTLSCEQNLNHDAMYWYRQDPGQGLRLIYYSQIVNDFQKGDIAEGYSVSREKKESFPLTVTSAQKNPTAFYLCASSIDTSYEQYFGPGTRLTVT.

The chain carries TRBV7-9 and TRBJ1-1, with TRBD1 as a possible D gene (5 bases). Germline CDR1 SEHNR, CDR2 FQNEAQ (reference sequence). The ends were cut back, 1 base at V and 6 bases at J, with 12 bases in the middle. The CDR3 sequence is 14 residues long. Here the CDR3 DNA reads TGTGCCAGCAGCTTAGTCCGGGGGGAGGCTGAAGCTTTCTTT. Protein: CASSLVRGEAEAFF.

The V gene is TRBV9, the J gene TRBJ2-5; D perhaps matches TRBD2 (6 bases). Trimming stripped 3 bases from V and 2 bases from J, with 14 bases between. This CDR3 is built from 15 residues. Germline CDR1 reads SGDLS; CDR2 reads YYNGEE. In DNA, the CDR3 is TGTGCCAGCAGCGCAGTCCCGGGACTGCAAGAGACCCAGTACTTC. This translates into CASSAVPGLQETQYF. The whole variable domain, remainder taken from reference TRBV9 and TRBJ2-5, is DSGVTQTPKHLITATGQRVTLRCSPRSGDLSVYWYQQSLDQGLQFLIQYYNGEERAKGNILERFSAQQFPDLHSELNLSSLELGDSALYFCASSAVPGLQETQYFGPGTRLLVL.